The clone carrying this T cell receptor (beta chain) was observed many times. These data belong to a study of regulatory T cells in long-lasting Graves disease. Study-level background: Graves' cases, newly diagnosed, had used antithyroid drugs under 3 months.

TCR beta libraries were built with iRepertoire HTBI primers and Arm-PCR of CDR3 regions. TCRdb independently ran MiXCR on the multiplex PCR reads; one entry per CDR3 protein. The sample contains about 430,000 distinct CDR3 sequences, about 15% of which appear only once. Time point indicated: newly diagnosed GD, antithyroid drugs for less than 3 months. Making the TCR library involved RNA that had been extracted from PBMCs. Per germline, CDR1 SNHLY and CDR2 FYNNEI. CDR3 size: 15 residues. The V and J ends lost 7 bases and 5 bases, in that order; junction bases with no gene match: 10. In addition, the sample was reused for a study of T cells in Graves' hyperthyroidism and ophthalmopathy. From that paper: Most thyroid clonotypes expanded above 0.001 were also detected in blood. A model built on 13 V-J features separated ophthalmopathy from stable hyperthyroidism.

The sample in question was peripheral blood mononuclear cells (PBMCs), obtained at new diagnosis, from a patient treated with antithyroid drugs. The clonotype comes from a woman aged 40-49 years with Graves disease. The rearrangement links TRBV2 to TRBJ2-3, with 9 bases identical to TRBD2. The DNA for the CDR3 is TGTGCCAGCAAACCCGCGGGAGGGCCGGGAGATACGCAGTATTTT. It translates to CASKPAGGPGDTQYF.